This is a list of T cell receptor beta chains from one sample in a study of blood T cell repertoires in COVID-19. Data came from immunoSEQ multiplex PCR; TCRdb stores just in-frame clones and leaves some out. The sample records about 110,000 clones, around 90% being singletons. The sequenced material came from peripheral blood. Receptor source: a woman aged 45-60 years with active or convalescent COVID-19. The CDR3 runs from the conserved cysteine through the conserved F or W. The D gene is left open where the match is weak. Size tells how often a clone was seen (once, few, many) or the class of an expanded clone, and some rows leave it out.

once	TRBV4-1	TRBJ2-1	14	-	TGCGCCAGCAGCCAAGATCCTAGTAAGGTTCCAGAAGTCTTC	CASSQDPSKVPEVF
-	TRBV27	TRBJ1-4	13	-	TGTGCCAGTTCCCGGTCCCCGGATGAAAAACTGTTTTTT	CASSRSPDEKLFF
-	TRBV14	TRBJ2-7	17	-	TGTGCCAGCAGCCAGGAAACCTCGTCGATCAGGGGATCCGAGCAGTACTTC	CASSQETSSIRGSEQYF
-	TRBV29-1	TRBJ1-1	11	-	TGCAGCGTGTATCGGAACACTGAAGCTTTCTTT	CSVYRNTEAFF
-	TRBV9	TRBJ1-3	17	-	TGTGCCAGCAGCGCAAGTCCCAACCGGGACACTGGAAACACCATATATTTT	CASSASPNRDTGNTIYF
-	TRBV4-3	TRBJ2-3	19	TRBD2	TGCGCCAGCAGCCAAGATGTTGGGGTGAGCGGGAGGGCGGCAGATACGCAGTATTTT	CASSQDVGVSGRAADTQYF
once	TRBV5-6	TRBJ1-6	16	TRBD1	TGTGCCAGCAGCTTCGTGTCGACAGGGAGATATTCACCCCTCCACTTT	CASSFVSTGRYSPLHF
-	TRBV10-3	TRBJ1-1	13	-	TGTGCCATCAGGGGGCGCGACCGCACTGAAGCTTTCTTT	CAIRGRDRTEAFF
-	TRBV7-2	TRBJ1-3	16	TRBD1	TGTGCCAGCAGCTTCACAGGGGAGGTATCTGGAAACACCATATATTTT	CASSFTGEVSGNTIYF
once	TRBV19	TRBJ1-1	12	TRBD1	TGTGCCAGTAGTAGGGACAGACTCGAAGCTTTCTTT	CASSRDRLEAFF
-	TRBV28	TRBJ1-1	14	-	TGTGCCAGCAGTTTGGGCAGCGGGAACACTGAAGCTTTCTTT	CASSLGSGNTEAFF
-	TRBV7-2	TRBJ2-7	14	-	TGTGCCAGCAGCTCCTTTTACACCTCGCCGGAGCAGTACTTC	CASSSFYTSPEQYF
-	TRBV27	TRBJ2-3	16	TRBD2	TGTGCCAGCAGCTCGACTAGCGGGTCTAGCACAGATACGCAGTATTTT	CASSSTSGSSTDTQYF
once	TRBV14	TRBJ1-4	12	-	TGTGCCAGCAGCCTAAGAGAGGAAAAACTGTTTTTT	CASSLREEKLFF
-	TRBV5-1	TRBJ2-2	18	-	TGCGCCAGCAGGATCCAGCCAGGGGCCACGGGGGGCACCGGGGAGCTGTTTTTT	CASRIQPGATGGTGELFF
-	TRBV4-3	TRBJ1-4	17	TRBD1	TGCGCCAGCAGCCAAGCGACAGGGGCCGCAACTAATGAAAAACTGTTTTTT	CASSQATGAATNEKLFF
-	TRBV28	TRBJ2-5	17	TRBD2	TGTGCCAGCTACCCGGGACTAGCGGGAGGACTAGGGGAGACCCAGTACTTC	CASYPGLAGGLGETQYF
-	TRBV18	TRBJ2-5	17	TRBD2	TGTGCCAGCTCACCCCACCCCCCTAGCGGGCCACAAGAGACCCAGTACTTC	CASSPHPPSGPQETQYF
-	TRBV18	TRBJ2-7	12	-	TGTGCCAGCTCACCATATTCCTACGAGCAGTACTTC	CASSPYSYEQYF
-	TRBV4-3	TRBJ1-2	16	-	TGCGCCAGCAGCCAAGATCCCGCAGGGCCAAACTATGGCTACACCTTC	CASSQDPAGPNYGYTF
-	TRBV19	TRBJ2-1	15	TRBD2	TGTGCCAGTAAGAAGGCCGGGACTAGCGGCGATGAGCAGTTCTTC	CASKKAGTSGDEQFF
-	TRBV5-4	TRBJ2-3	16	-	TGTGCCAGCAGCTTGAATAGCGTTTGGGCCGGAGATACGCAGTATTTT	CASSLNSVWAGDTQYF
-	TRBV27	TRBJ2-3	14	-	TGTGCCAGCAGTTTTGCGGGCGGCACAGATACGCAGTATTTT	CASSFAGGTDTQYF
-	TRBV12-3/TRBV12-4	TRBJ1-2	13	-	TGTGCCAGCAGTTTGGACAGTGGCTATGGCTACACCTTC	CASSLDSGYGYTF
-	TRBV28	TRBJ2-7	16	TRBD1	TGTGCCAGCAGCCCCACATATACAGGGGTCTTCTTGAAGCAGTACTTC	CASSPTYTGVFLKQYF
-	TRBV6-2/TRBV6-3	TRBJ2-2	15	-	TGTGCCAGCAGTTACTCGGAGGGAAACACCGGGGAGCTGTTTTTT	CASSYSEGNTGELFF
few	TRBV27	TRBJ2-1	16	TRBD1	TGTGCCAGCAACGATGGGACAGGGGGCTTAAGAAATGAGCAGTTCTTC	CASNDGTGGLRNEQFF
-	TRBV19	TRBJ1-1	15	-	TGTGCCAGTAGTATAGCTCCGACAGTACGGACTGAAGCTTTCTTT	CASSIAPTVRTEAFF
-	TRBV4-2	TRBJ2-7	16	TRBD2	TGTGCCAGCAGCCCCTCTGGGGCTAGCGGGAAAAACGAGCAGTACTTC	CASSPSGASGKNEQYF
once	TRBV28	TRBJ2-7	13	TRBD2	TGTGCCAGCAGCAGACTAGCGGGAAACGAGCAGTACTTC	CASSRLAGNEQYF
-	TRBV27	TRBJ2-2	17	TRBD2	TGTGCCAGCAGTCAACGTTCACCTGTGGGAGGGACCGGGGAGCTGTTTTTT	CASSQRSPVGGTGELFF
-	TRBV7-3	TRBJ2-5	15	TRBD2	TGTGCCAGCAGCCTAACCGGGACTAGGGGGGAGACCCAGTACTTC	CASSLTGTRGETQYF
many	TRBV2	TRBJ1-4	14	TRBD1	TGTGCCAGCAGGGACAGGGTAGGGAGTGAAAAACTGTTTTTT	CASRDRVGSEKLFF
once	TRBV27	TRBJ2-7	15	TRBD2	TGTGCCAGCAGCCTTGGGACTAGCGGCAACTACGAGCAGTACTTC	CASSLGTSGNYEQYF
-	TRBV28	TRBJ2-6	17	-	TGTGCCAGCAGTTTACCGGGGATAGTGCTGGGGGCCAACGTCCTGACTTTC	CASSLPGIVLGANVLTF
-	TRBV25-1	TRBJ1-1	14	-	TGTGCCAGCTCCCCTCAGGGGAGAGGGACTGAAGCTTTCTTT	CASSPQGRGTEAFF
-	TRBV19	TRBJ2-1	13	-	TGTGCCACCCGGGGAATGTTGGGGAATGAGCAGTTCTTC	CATRGMLGNEQFF
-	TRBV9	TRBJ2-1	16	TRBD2	TGTGCCAGCAGCCCCCGACTAGCGGGAGGGGCGGGGGAGCAGTTCTTC	CASSPRLAGGAGEQFF
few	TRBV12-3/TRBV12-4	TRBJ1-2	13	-	TGTGCCAGCAGTTTACAGGGAGGCTATGGCTACACCTTC	CASSLQGGYGYTF
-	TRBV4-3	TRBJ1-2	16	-	TGCGCCAGCAGCCAAGAGGGAAACAGGGTCTCAAGCGGCTACACCTTC	CASSQEGNRVSSGYTF
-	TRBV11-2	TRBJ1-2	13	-	TGTGCCAGCAGCTTAACCAGGGACTATGGCTACACCTTC	CASSLTRDYGYTF
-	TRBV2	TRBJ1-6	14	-	TGTGCCAGCACCGACCCAGGGCGGGGATCACCCCTCCACTTT	CASTDPGRGSPLHF
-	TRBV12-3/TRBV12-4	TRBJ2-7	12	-	TGTGCCAGCAGTTTGTTCCCCGGACAGAATTACTTC	CASSLFPGQNYF